Sequencing of this TCR beta chain was carried out in a study of shared clonotypes between healthy human individuals. On this clone itself: Antigen: not known.

The method was immunoSEQ multiplex PCR; TCRdb's version includes in-frame clones alone and lacks a portion of them. The table lists some 700,000 clones, 90% of them singletons, with 30% to 40% in the top ten. The study's findings and limits: Clonotypes shared by all four donors outscored non-shared clonotypes in generation probability.

The CDR3 length is 15 residues. In germline, CDR1 is MNHNY, CDR2 SVGAGI (reference sequence). The V gene lost 0 bases and the J gene lost 5 bases, with 14 bases spanning the gap. Material for sequencing was memory CD8+ T cells from PBMCs. As to subset: CD45RO+ cells pooled with CCR7-negative TemRA cells. The chain is built from TRBV6-6 and TRBJ2-7; D gene ambiguous. The receptor comes from a man in his late teens or twenties in good health. Some clones in this sample may be carry-over from other donors' samples. CDR3 nucleotides: TGTGCCAGCAGTTACTCGATAAGGCCGCCCAACGAGCAGTACTTC. It translates to CASSYSIRPPNEQYF.